These 31 T cell receptor beta chains share one sample of origin, sequenced in a study of OX40 agonist ivuxolimab in advanced cancers. Data came from immunoSEQ multiplex PCR; TCRdb stores just in-frame clones and leaves some out. The top ten hold under 5.5% of the sample, which has tens of thousands of clones, about 90% seen once. This material consisted of CD4+ or CD8+ T cells sorted from blood, taken in a trial of the OX40 agonist ivuxolimab. The receptors come from an adult with an advanced solid tumor such as melanoma, head and neck, liver or kidney cancer.

This rearrangement joins TRBV5-4 to TRBJ2-5; 7 bases agree with TRBD1. V shed 4 bases, J shed 2 bases, and the junction held 8 bases outside the gene matches. Per the germline V gene, CDR1 is SGHNT and CDR2 is YYREEE (reference sequence). There are 15 residues in the CDR3. The CDR3 here is CASSQRDSTQETQYF. In DNA, the CDR3 is TGTGCCAGCAGCCAACGGGACAGTACTCAAGAGACCCAGTACTTC.

The rearrangement uses TRBV18 and TRBJ2-7; D might be TRBD1 or TRBD2, each matching 6 bases. The CDR3 has 15 residues. Germline V lookup: CDR1 KGHSH, CDR2 LQKENI. V dropped 1 base and J dropped 4 bases, with 14 bases sitting between them. The CDR3 nucleotides read TGTGCCAGCTCACCACGACTATCGGGGGCGTACGAGCAGTACTTC. Translated, it gives CASSPRLSGAYEQYF.

This clone appeared once. CDR3 in DNA: TGTGCCAGCAGCACCTCGGGTAGCTGGGAGGAGACCCAGTACTTC. This encodes CASSTSGSWEETQYF. The chain carries TRBV11-3 and TRBJ2-5; the D gene is possibly TRBD2 (5 bases). In germline, CDR1 is SGHNT, CDR2 YENEEA. Trimming shortened V by 5 bases and J by 5 bases, and 18 bases separated the two germline ends. This CDR3 comprises 15 residues.

The chain combines TRBV11-1 with TRBJ2-7; D is possibly TRBD2 (6 bases). V lost 6 bases, J lost 5 bases, and 14 bases lay in between. Germline CDR1 SGHAT, CDR2 FQDESV (reference sequence). The CDR3 contains 13 residues. The CDR3 DNA sequence: TGTGCCAGCAGTTTTGTGGGAGGAAACGAGCAGTACTTC. This sequence encodes CASSFVGGNEQYF.

This sequence joins TRBV4-2 and TRBJ2-3; tentative D call: TRBD2 (7 bases). This CDR3 has 15 residues. The germline CDR1 and CDR2 sequences are LGHNA and YNFKEQ. V lost 0 bases and J 1 base, leaving 8 bases between the germline ends. The CDR3 loop is CASSQERGRTDTQYF. The CDR3 DNA reads as TGTGCCAGCAGCCAAGAGCGGGGGCGCACAGATACGCAGTATTTT.

The V gene is TRBV6-5, the J gene TRBJ1-2; maybe TRBD1 (6 bases). CDR3 length: 14 amino acids. Germline CDR1 and CDR2: MNHEY and SVGAGI. Trimming stripped 6 bases from V and 4 bases from J, with 15 bases between. CDR3: CASSVETGAYGYTF. The CDR3 nucleotides read TGTGCCAGCAGCGTCGAGACAGGAGCCTATGGCTACACCTTC.

J is TRBJ2-7 and V is TRBV28; 11 bases align to TRBD2. The germline CDR1 and CDR2 sequences are MDHEN and SYDVKM. J gave up 6 bases and V 7 bases, and 5 bases lay outside the gene matches. This CDR3 has 13 residues. The CDR3 loop is CASNSGRVGEQYF. CDR3 bases: TGTGCCAGCAATAGCGGGAGGGTTGGCGAGCAGTACTTC.

The rearrangement uses TRBV5-1 and TRBJ1-1; 10 nucleotides align to TRBD1. The CDR3 covers 14 residues. Germline trimming cut 3 bases from V and 6 bases from J; bases unmatched to any gene: 5. Germline CDR1 reads SGHRS; CDR2 reads YFSETQ. The CDR3 here is CASSSGQGTAEAFF. DNA of the CDR3: TGCGCCAGCAGCTCGGGACAGGGGACGGCTGAAGCTTTCTTT.

The genes are TRBV29-1 and TRBJ1-1; D remains ambiguous. The CDR3 loop spans 15 amino acids. Germline V gene lookup returns CDR1 SQVTM and CDR2 ANQGSEA. V gave up 3 bases and J gave up 0 bases, with 14 bases separating them. CDR3 region: CSVDFRLTMNTEAFF. The CDR3 nucleotides read TGCAGCGTTGATTTTCGGCTCACCATGAACACTGAAGCTTTCTTT. The full variable domain, its missing parts supplied by reference TRBV29-1 and TRBJ1-1, is SAVISQKPSRDICQRGTSLTIQCQVDSQVTMMFWYRQQPGQSLTLIATANQGSEATYESGFVIDKFPISRPNLTFSTLTVSNMSPEDSSIYLCSVDFRLTMNTEAFFGQGTRLTVV.

The chain recombines TRBV4-1 with TRBJ1-2; 9 bases agree with TRBD1. The CDR3 runs to 14 residues. V gave up 4 bases and J gave up 7 bases; unmatched junction bases: 7. CDR1 is MGHRA and CDR2 is YSYEKL in the germline V gene. The chain's CDR3 is CASSRDRVLGGYTF. The CDR3 nucleotides are TGCGCCAGCAGCCGGGACAGGGTCTTGGGTGGCTACACCTTC.

This clone was recorded only once. V is TRBV19 and J is TRBJ1-2, with D possibly being TRBD1 (6 bases). The CDR3 is made up of 17 amino acids. Trimming stripped 6 bases from V and 4 bases from J, with 24 bases between. Per the germline V gene, CDR1 is LNHDA and CDR2 is SQIVND (reference sequence). The CDR3 nucleotides are TGTGCCAGTAGCCCCTCGGGTGTGGCAGGGGCCATCTATGGCTACACCTTC. It encodes CASSPSGVAGAIYGYTF.

V and J are TRBV30 and TRBJ2-7; D is perhaps TRBD2 (6 bases). V dropped 5 bases and J dropped 0 bases, with 14 bases sitting between them. The CDR3 extends over 14 amino acids. Germline V CDR1 and CDR2: GTSNPN, SVGIG (reference sequence). The CDR3 region has the DNA TGTGCCTGGGAAGGACGGGGGATCTCCTACGAGCAGTACTTC. Its protein is CAWEGRGISYEQYF.

The genes are TRBV10-1 and TRBJ2-5, with 8 nucleotides matching TRBD2. CDR1 is WNHNN, CDR2 SYGVQD, per germline (reference sequence). The trim removed 6 bases at V and 3 bases at J, leaving 3 bases unmatched. The length of the CDR3 is 13 residues. The CDR3 protein is CASSAGREETQYF. In DNA form, the CDR3 reads TGCGCCAGCAGCGCCGGGAGGGAAGAGACCCAGTACTTC.

This clone has only one observation. This chain connects TRBV5-1 to TRBJ1-4; 7 nucleotides align to TRBD1. The CDR3 extends over 16 amino acids. Germline V lookup: CDR1 SGHRS, CDR2 YFSETQ. V shed 0 bases and J 4 bases; nucleotides not matched to a gene: 6. CDR3 loop: CASSLGRQGGNEKLFF. DNA for the CDR3: TGCGCCAGCAGCTTGGGGAGACAGGGCGGTAATGAAAAACTGTTTTTT.

This clone was seen only a few times. The gene calls are TRBV28 and TRBJ2-3; no clear D. The CDR3 spans 15 residues. Germline values: CDR1 MDHEN, CDR2 SYDVKM. Trimming stripped 4 bases from V and 2 bases from J, with 13 bases between. This chain's CDR3 is CASSSPPDLTDTQYF. The CDR3 nucleotides read TGTGCCAGCAGTTCCCCTCCTGACCTCACAGATACGCAGTATTTT. The variable domain in full, completed from reference TRBV28 and TRBJ2-3, reads DVKVTQSSRYLVKRTGEKVFLECVQDMDHENMFWYRQDPGLGLRLIYFSYDVKMKEKGDIPEGYSVSREKKERFSLILESASTNQTSMYLCASSSPPDLTDTQYFGPGTRLTVL.

The chain couples TRBV19 to TRBJ1-4; 8 positions agree with TRBD1. Germline-derived CDR1 and CDR2 are LNHDA and SQIVND (reference sequence). The CDR3 has 15 residues. With 4 bases clipped from V and 6 bases from J, the junction kept 7 bases outside the gene matches. In DNA, the CDR3 is TGTGCCAGTAGTACCCCCGGACAGGGCGATGAAAAACTGTTTTTT. Protein product: CASSTPGQGDEKLFF. The full variable domain, with the rest looked up from reference TRBV19 and TRBJ1-4, is DGGITQSPKYLFRKEGQNVTLSCEQNLNHDAMYWYRQDPGQGLRLIYYSQIVNDFQKGDIAEGYSVSREKKESFPLTVTSAQKNPTAFYLCASSTPGQGDEKLFFGSGTQLSVL.

The J gene is TRBJ2-7, the V gene TRBV6-5; 7 bases fit TRBD1. With 8 bases clipped from V and 0 bases from J, the junction kept 4 bases outside the gene matches. Germline V CDR1 and CDR2: MNHEY, SVGAGI. The CDR3 is 13 residues long. The CDR3 DNA reads TGTGCCAGCGTCGGGACAGCCTCCTACGAGCAGTACTTC. Translating it yields CASVGTASYEQYF.

The chain is built from TRBV4-2 and TRBJ1-2, with 7 bases lining up with TRBD1. With 2 bases clipped from V and 0 bases from J, the junction kept 6 bases outside the gene matches. The germline V gene encodes CDR1 LGHNA and CDR2 YNFKEQ. The CDR3 spans 16 residues. This chain's CDR3 is CASSQPGQTSNYGYTF. CDR3 DNA: TGTGCCAGCAGCCAACCGGGACAGACCTCTAACTATGGCTACACCTTC.

V is TRBV19 and J is TRBJ1-3; D perhaps matches TRBD1 (5 bases). V was cut by 2 bases and J by 4 bases, with 9 bases left in between. Germline loops: CDR1 LNHDA, CDR2 SQIVND (reference sequence). The CDR3 totals 14 residues. The CDR3 loop is CASSIQGGGNTIYF. The CDR3 bases are TGTGCCAGTAGTATACAGGGCGGAGGAAACACCATATATTTT.

This chain links TRBV6-6 with TRBJ1-2; 7 bases match TRBD1. The CDR3 totals 15 residues. Germline V gives CDR1 MNHNY, CDR2 SVGAGI (reference sequence). V lost 5 bases, J lost 0 bases, and 6 bases stayed unmatched. In DNA, the CDR3 is TGTGCCAGCAGTCCGACAGGGTCGGCTAACTATGGCTACACCTTC. As protein: CASSPTGSANYGYTF.

The chain links TRBV11-3 to TRBJ2-5; D remains unclear. From germline, CDR1 is SGHNT and CDR2 YENEEA. This CDR3 has 14 residues. Trimming cost V 3 bases and J 7 bases, with 15 bases left between them. CDR3 sequence reads: CASSLGSSPLTQYF. The CDR3 nucleotides are TGTGCCAGCAGCTTGGGCAGCTCGCCATTGACCCAGTACTTC.

The chain carries TRBV7-2 and TRBJ1-1, with 7 bases aligning to TRBD1. Losses at the gene ends were 6 bases for V and 5 bases for J; bases not matched to a gene: 9. The CDR3 is made up of 14 amino acids. In germline, CDR1 is SGHTA, CDR2 FQGNSA. The CDR3 is CASRNRGRGTEAFF. CDR3 sequence (DNA): TGTGCCAGCAGAAACAGGGGCCGAGGGACTGAAGCTTTCTTT.

The J gene is TRBJ2-7, the V gene TRBV4-1, with D unclear. Germline V gene data show CDR1 as MGHRA and CDR2 as YSYEKL. Trimming pared 0 bases from V and 5 bases from J, leaving 20 bases between. This CDR3 region has 17 residues. CDR3 DNA: TGCGCCAGCAGCCAAGAGTTTTTCTTCGAGTGGAAGGACGAGCAGTACTTC. Protein: CASSQEFFFEWKDEQYF.

The rearrangement links TRBV6-5 to TRBJ1-1, with 7 nucleotides matching TRBD1. The junction had 4 bases not matched to a gene; V was cut back by 6 bases and J by 3 bases. Per germline, CDR1 MNHEY and CDR2 SVGAGI. The CDR3 loop spans 13 amino acids. CDR3 in DNA: TGTGCCAGCAGCCTCGACAGGGACACTGAAGCTTTCTTT. This gives the protein CASSLDRDTEAFF.

V usage is TRBV28 and J usage is TRBJ2-1; D assignment may be TRBD1 or TRBD2 (5 bases each). The germline V gene has CDR1 MDHEN and CDR2 SYDVKM. The CDR3 totals 11 residues. V dropped 2 bases and J dropped 14 bases, with 10 bases sitting between them. CDR3 DNA: TGTGCCAGCAGTTTAGCCGGGGCAAAGTTCTTC. Translation gives CASSLAGAKFF.

V usage is TRBV6-5 and J usage is TRBJ2-3, with D perhaps matching TRBD2 (6 bases). V was trimmed by 5 bases and J by 2 bases, leaving 11 bases between them. Germline values: CDR1 MNHEY, CDR2 SVGAGI. The CDR3 length is 14 residues. The chain's CDR3 is CASSGSGVTDTQYF. In DNA form, the CDR3 reads TGTGCCAGCAGTGGTAGCGGAGTCACAGATACGCAGTATTTT.

The chain joins TRBV5-1 to TRBJ1-1, with D perhaps matching TRBD1 (6 bases). The V gene lost 0 bases and the J gene lost 10 bases, with 16 bases spanning the gap. CDR3 size: 14 residues. The germline CDR1 and CDR2 sequences are SGHRS and YFSETQ. CDR3 sequence reads: CASSLATGPKGAFF. CDR3 DNA sequence: TGCGCCAGCAGCTTGGCTACAGGGCCGAAGGGAGCTTTCTTT.

The chain couples TRBV7-6 to TRBJ2-5, with D perhaps matching TRBD1 or TRBD2 (6 bases each). The length of the CDR3 is 14 residues. The V end was cut by 5 bases, the J end by 4 bases, with 14 bases between. CDR1 and CDR2 (germline): SGHVS, FNYEAQ. The CDR3 loop reads CASSRRQEGETQYF. The CDR3 coding sequence is TGTGCCAGCAGCCGAAGACAGGAGGGAGAGACCCAGTACTTC.

This chain links TRBV2 with TRBJ2-7; D may match TRBD1 or TRBD2 (6 bases each). Germline values: CDR1 SNHLY, CDR2 FYNNEI. Trimming left V 7 bases short and J 6 bases short, with 16 bases between. The CDR3 spans 13 residues. The CDR3: CASNGVGGPEQYF. CDR3 bases: TGTGCCAGCAATGGGGTTGGGGGGCCCGAGCAGTACTTC. The full variable domain, completed using reference TRBV2 and TRBJ2-7, is EPEVTQTPSHQVTQMGQEVILRCVPISNHLYFYWYRQILGQKVEFLVSFYNNEISEKSEIFDDQFSVERPDGSNFTLKIRSTKLEDSAMYFCASNGVGGPEQYFGPGTRLTVT.

This chain uses TRBV2 with TRBJ1-4, with D perhaps matching TRBD1 (5 bases). The germline gives CDR1 SNHLY, CDR2 FYNNEI. This CDR3 contains 15 residues. The V and J ends lost 1 base and 5 bases respectively, with 11 bases between them. The DNA of the CDR3 is TGTGCCAGCAGTGAAGAGCGGGGGACGAATGAAAAACTGTTTTTT. This gives the protein CASSEERGTNEKLFF.

The chain combines TRBV6-1 with TRBJ2-7; tentatively, D is TRBD1 (7 bases). The length of the CDR3 is 16 residues. Germline V gene lookup returns CDR1 MNHNS and CDR2 SASEGT. Trimming stripped 0 bases from V and 3 bases from J, with 15 bases between. CDR3 nucleotides: TGTGCCAGCAGTGAAGCCCCGGCAGGGGGGATCTACGAGCAGTACTTC. Its protein is CASSEAPAGGIYEQYF.